This is a list of T cell receptor beta chains from one sample in a study of T cells in Graves' hyperthyroidism and ophthalmopathy. One entry per CDR3 protein results from TCRdb running MiXCR on the multiplex PCR reads. The table lists approximately 630,000 distinct CDR3 sequences, around 15% of them singletons. Sequences were obtained from blood. Every receptor here comes from a woman in her thirties with Graves' hyperthyroidism. Both conserved end residues are part of each CDR3. A D gene is named only where the DNA matches it firmly. Some rows have no size entry. The others give once, few or many, or a class for an expanded clone.

CDR3 length: 15; V gene: TRBV6-5; J gene: TRBJ2-7; D gene: TRBD1; clone size: few; CDR3 protein: CASRPEAGGLYEQYF; CDR3 DNA: TGTGCCAGCAGACCCGAGGCAGGGGGCTTGTACGAGCAGTACTTC
CDR3 length: 15; V gene: TRBV20-1; J gene: TRBJ2-1; D gene: .; clone size: .; CDR3 protein: CSARVPGGYYNEQFF; CDR3 DNA: TGCAGTGCTAGAGTCCCAGGGGGGTACTACAATGAGCAGTTCTTC
CDR3 length: 19; V gene: TRBV5-1; J gene: TRBJ2-7; D gene: TRBD2; clone size: few; CDR3 protein: CASSQWGSGRSLLVYEQYF; CDR3 DNA: TGCGCCAGCAGCCAGTGGGGAAGCGGGAGATCTCTGTTGGTGTACGAGCAGTACTTC
CDR3 length: 13; V gene: TRBV9; J gene: TRBJ2-1; D gene: .; clone size: .; CDR3 protein: CASSVEQDNEQFF; CDR3 DNA: TGTGCCAGCAGCGTAGAACAGGACAATGAGCAGTTCTTC
CDR3 length: 14; V gene: TRBV7-2; J gene: TRBJ2-5; D gene: TRBD2; clone size: many; CDR3 protein: CASSRSGRGETQYF; CDR3 DNA: TGTGCCAGCAGTCGAAGCGGGAGAGGAGAGACCCAGTACTTC
CDR3 length: 15; V gene: TRBV9; J gene: TRBJ2-2; D gene: .; clone size: .; CDR3 protein: CASSPWDLDTGELFF; CDR3 DNA: TGTGCCAGCAGCCCGTGGGACCTCGACACCGGGGAGCTGTTTTTT
CDR3 length: 13; V gene: TRBV30; J gene: TRBJ2-1; D gene: .; clone size: few; CDR3 protein: CAWGGAGWYEQFF; CDR3 DNA: TGTGCCTGGGGGGGAGCGGGTTGGTATGAGCAGTTCTTC
CDR3 length: 15; V gene: TRBV12-3/TRBV12-4; J gene: TRBJ2-2; D gene: .; clone size: many; CDR3 protein: CASSSQGEVSGELFF; CDR3 DNA: TGTGCCAGCAGCTCCCAAGGGGAGGTCAGCGGGGAGCTGTTTTTT
CDR3 length: 16; V gene: TRBV2; J gene: TRBJ2-5; D gene: .; clone size: many; CDR3 protein: CASSDGTMIKGETQYF; CDR3 DNA: TGTGCCAGCAGCGACGGGACAATGATTAAGGGGGAGACCCAGTACTTC
CDR3 length: 14; V gene: TRBV30; J gene: TRBJ1-5; D gene: .; clone size: .; CDR3 protein: CAWSVELRATPQHF; CDR3 DNA: TGTGCCTGGAGTGTAGAGCTAAGAGCCACCCCCCAGCATTTT
CDR3 length: 15; V gene: TRBV6-1; J gene: TRBJ2-1; D gene: .; clone size: many; CDR3 protein: CASSRSRESVNEQFF; CDR3 DNA: TGTGCCAGCAGCAGAAGCCGGGAGTCGGTCAATGAGCAGTTCTTC
CDR3 length: 15; V gene: TRBV20-1; J gene: TRBJ2-3; D gene: .; clone size: many; CDR3 protein: CSARVGYFGTDTQYF; CDR3 DNA: TGCAGTGCTAGAGTCGGCTACTTTGGGACAGATACGCAGTATTTT
CDR3 length: 15; V gene: TRBV6-1; J gene: TRBJ2-5; D gene: .; clone size: .; CDR3 protein: CASGLGEGFRETQYF; CDR3 DNA: TGTGCCAGCGGGTTAGGAGAGGGTTTTAGAGAGACCCAGTACTTC
CDR3 length: 14; V gene: TRBV12-3/TRBV12-4; J gene: TRBJ2-7; D gene: .; clone size: many; CDR3 protein: CASSLVTGYYEQYF; CDR3 DNA: TGTGCCAGCAGTTTAGTCACAGGCTACTACGAGCAGTACTTC
CDR3 length: 17; V gene: TRBV14; J gene: TRBJ2-7; D gene: .; clone size: few; CDR3 protein: CASSQLLIGGEFYEQYF; CDR3 DNA: TGTGCCAGCAGCCAACTCTTGATAGGGGGGGAGTTCTACGAGCAGTACTTC
CDR3 length: 16; V gene: TRBV28; J gene: TRBJ2-7; D gene: .; clone size: .; CDR3 protein: CVSSPPQGSFSYEQYF; CDR3 DNA: TGTGTCAGCAGTCCACCACAGGGCTCCTTCTCCTACGAGCAGTACTTC
CDR3 length: 14; V gene: TRBV30; J gene: TRBJ1-1; D gene: .; clone size: few; CDR3 protein: CAWSVGQRGTEAFF; CDR3 DNA: TGTGCCTGGAGTGTAGGTCAGAGGGGCACTGAAGCTTTCTTT
CDR3 length: 17; V gene: TRBV24-1; J gene: TRBJ2-1; D gene: TRBD2; clone size: .; CDR3 protein: CATSDPIREGGHNEQFF; CDR3 DNA: TGTGCCACCAGTGACCCCATACGGGAGGGAGGCCACAATGAGCAGTTCTTC
CDR3 length: 16; V gene: TRBV27; J gene: TRBJ2-2; D gene: TRBD2; clone size: many; CDR3 protein: CASSLRTSGRVGELFF; CDR3 DNA: TGTGCCAGCAGTCTCCGGACTAGCGGGAGGGTCGGGGAGCTGTTTTTT
CDR3 length: 15; V gene: TRBV28; J gene: TRBJ1-1; D gene: .; clone size: many; CDR3 protein: CASSANREVNTEAFF; CDR3 DNA: TGTGCCAGCAGCGCTAACAGGGAGGTGAACACTGAAGCTTTCTTT
CDR3 length: 13; V gene: TRBV19; J gene: TRBJ1-1; D gene: TRBD1; clone size: few; CDR3 protein: CASSAGTGLEAFF; CDR3 DNA: TGTGCCAGTAGTGCCGGGACAGGCCTTGAAGCTTTCTTT
CDR3 length: 14; V gene: TRBV6-1; J gene: TRBJ1-1; D gene: .; clone size: many; CDR3 protein: CASSLDQSNTEAFF; CDR3 DNA: TGTGCCAGCAGTCTGGACCAATCGAACACTGAAGCTTTCTTT
CDR3 length: 14; V gene: TRBV11-2; J gene: TRBJ2-2; D gene: .; clone size: .; CDR3 protein: CASKGVLSTGELFF; CDR3 DNA: TGTGCCAGCAAGGGAGTTCTCAGCACCGGGGAGCTGTTTTTT
CDR3 length: 13; V gene: TRBV29-1; J gene: TRBJ2-1; D gene: .; clone size: .; CDR3 protein: CSVLGAGRNEQFF; CDR3 DNA: TGCAGCGTTTTGGGGGCGGGAAGGAATGAGCAGTTCTTC
CDR3 length: 13; V gene: TRBV28; J gene: TRBJ2-1; D gene: .; clone size: many; CDR3 protein: CASRESRIHEQFF; CDR3 DNA: TGTGCCAGCCGCGAATCCCGAATCCATGAGCAGTTCTTC
CDR3 length: 15; V gene: TRBV7-6; J gene: TRBJ1-1; D gene: TRBD1; clone size: many; CDR3 protein: CASSLGQGADTEAFF; CDR3 DNA: TGTGCCAGCAGCCTCGGACAGGGGGCTGACACTGAAGCTTTCTTT
CDR3 length: 15; V gene: TRBV5-1; J gene: TRBJ1-1; D gene: .; clone size: few; CDR3 protein: CASSLAGFENTEAFF; CDR3 DNA: TGCGCCAGCAGCTTGGCCGGATTTGAGAACACTGAAGCTTTCTTT
CDR3 length: 14; V gene: TRBV7-6; J gene: TRBJ1-1; D gene: .; clone size: .; CDR3 protein: CASSRGGAVAEAFF; CDR3 DNA: TGTGCCAGCAGCCGGGGGGGGGCGGTCGCTGAAGCTTTCTTT
CDR3 length: 14; V gene: TRBV11-1; J gene: TRBJ1-6; D gene: .; clone size: once; CDR3 protein: CASSLESGNSPLHF; CDR3 DNA: TGTGCCAGCAGCTTAGAAAGTGGTAATTCACCCCTCCACTTT
CDR3 length: 15; V gene: TRBV7-2; J gene: TRBJ2-7; D gene: .; clone size: many; CDR3 protein: CASSLAGRTSYEQYF; CDR3 DNA: TGTGCCAGCAGCTTAGCTGGGAGGACCTCCTACGAGCAGTACTTC
CDR3 length: 14; V gene: TRBV7-2; J gene: TRBJ2-2; D gene: .; clone size: few; CDR3 protein: CASSLEENTGELFF; CDR3 DNA: TGTGCCAGCAGCTTAGAGGAGAACACCGGGGAGCTGTTTTTT
CDR3 length: 15; V gene: TRBV9; J gene: TRBJ2-7; D gene: .; clone size: many; CDR3 protein: CASSVEVGIMGEQYF; CDR3 DNA: TGTGCCAGCAGCGTAGAGGTGGGGATCATGGGCGAGCAGTACTTC
CDR3 length: 16; V gene: TRBV9; J gene: TRBJ2-1; D gene: TRBD2; clone size: .; CDR3 protein: CASSATLADTYNEQFF; CDR3 DNA: TGTGCCAGCAGCGCTACACTAGCGGATACATACAATGAGCAGTTCTTC
CDR3 length: 15; V gene: TRBV7-6; J gene: TRBJ2-1; D gene: .; clone size: .; CDR3 protein: CASSPQRTSYNEQFF; CDR3 DNA: TGTGCCAGCAGCCCACAGCGGACCTCCTACAATGAGCAGTTCTTC
CDR3 length: 13; V gene: TRBV10-3; J gene: TRBJ2-1; D gene: TRBD1; clone size: many; CDR3 protein: CAIGDRTFNEQFF; CDR3 DNA: TGTGCCATCGGGGACAGGACGTTCAATGAGCAGTTCTTC
CDR3 length: 14; V gene: TRBV5-1; J gene: TRBJ2-1; D gene: .; clone size: .; CDR3 protein: CASGQGDSYNEQFF; CDR3 DNA: TGCGCCAGCGGTCAGGGCGACTCCTACAATGAGCAGTTCTTC
CDR3 length: 13; V gene: TRBV5-6; J gene: TRBJ2-1; D gene: .; clone size: many; CDR3 protein: CASSPFEWDEQFF; CDR3 DNA: TGTGCCAGCAGCCCGTTCGAGTGGGATGAGCAGTTCTTC
CDR3 length: 15; V gene: TRBV12-3/TRBV12-4; J gene: TRBJ1-5; D gene: TRBD1; clone size: many; CDR3 protein: CASSSTGGGNQPQHF; CDR3 DNA: TGTGCCAGCAGTTCGACAGGGGGTGGCAATCAGCCCCAGCATTTT
CDR3 length: 16; V gene: TRBV10-1; J gene: TRBJ2-7; D gene: TRBD2; clone size: many; CDR3 protein: CASSETAGGPSAEQYF; CDR3 DNA: TGCGCCAGCAGTGAGACAGCGGGAGGGCCTTCCGCCGAGCAGTACTTC
CDR3 length: 14; V gene: TRBV11-2; J gene: TRBJ2-7; D gene: .; clone size: many; CDR3 protein: CASSDYRRSYEQYF; CDR3 DNA: TGTGCCAGCAGCGATTATAGGAGGTCCTACGAGCAGTACTTC
CDR3 length: 17; V gene: TRBV3-2; J gene: TRBJ2-3; D gene: .; clone size: many; CDR3 protein: CASSSGRSPAGTDTQYF; CDR3 DNA: TGTGCCAGCAGCTCAGGGAGGAGCCCCGCAGGCACAGATACGCAGTATTTT
CDR3 length: 13; V gene: TRBV5-1; J gene: TRBJ1-4; D gene: .; clone size: once; CDR3 protein: CASSQGHREKLFF; CDR3 DNA: TGCGCCAGCAGTCAAGGACATCGGGAAAAACTGTTTTTT
CDR3 length: 12; V gene: TRBV28; J gene: TRBJ1-1; D gene: .; clone size: many; CDR3 protein: CASVQGGEVAFF; CDR3 DNA: TGTGCCAGCGTCCAGGGTGGGGAGGTCGCTTTCTTT
CDR3 length: 16; V gene: TRBV2; J gene: TRBJ2-1; D gene: TRBD2; clone size: many; CDR3 protein: CASRDTSGGGGGEQFF; CDR3 DNA: TGTGCCAGCAGGGACACTAGCGGGGGAGGTGGGGGTGAGCAGTTCTTC
CDR3 length: 14; V gene: TRBV7-2; J gene: TRBJ2-2; D gene: .; clone size: many; CDR3 protein: CASSVGANTGELFF; CDR3 DNA: TGTGCCAGCAGCGTTGGCGCGAACACCGGGGAGCTGTTTTTT
CDR3 length: 15; V gene: TRBV5-1; J gene: TRBJ2-1; D gene: .; clone size: many; CDR3 protein: CASSLRQTQVNEQFF; CDR3 DNA: TGCGCCAGCAGCCTGCGACAAACGCAGGTCAATGAGCAGTTCTTC
CDR3 length: 12; V gene: TRBV28; J gene: TRBJ2-1; D gene: .; clone size: many; CDR3 protein: CASRVSYNEQFF; CDR3 DNA: TGTGCCAGCCGGGTCTCCTACAATGAGCAGTTCTTC
CDR3 length: 14; V gene: TRBV28; J gene: TRBJ2-1; D gene: .; clone size: many; CDR3 protein: CASSLSHSYNEQFF; CDR3 DNA: TGTGCCAGCAGTTTAAGTCACTCCTACAATGAGCAGTTCTTC
CDR3 length: 13; V gene: TRBV29-1; J gene: TRBJ2-5; D gene: .; clone size: many; CDR3 protein: CSVEVELEETQYF; CDR3 DNA: TGCAGCGTTGAGGTAGAGTTGGAAGAGACCCAGTACTTC
CDR3 length: 12; V gene: TRBV7-2; J gene: TRBJ2-5; D gene: .; clone size: many; CDR3 protein: CASSLEERTQYF; CDR3 DNA: TGTGCCAGCAGCTTAGAGGAGCGGACCCAGTACTTC
CDR3 length: 14; V gene: TRBV12-3/TRBV12-4; J gene: TRBJ1-6; D gene: .; clone size: many; CDR3 protein: CATRDSSYNSPLHF; CDR3 DNA: TGTGCCACTCGGGATAGCTCCTATAATTCACCCCTCCACTTT
CDR3 length: 15; V gene: TRBV5-6; J gene: TRBJ2-7; D gene: TRBD1; clone size: .; CDR3 protein: CASRPGTDPLYEQYF; CDR3 DNA: TGTGCCAGCAGACCCGGGACAGACCCTCTCTACGAGCAGTACTTC
CDR3 length: 14; V gene: TRBV28; J gene: TRBJ1-6; D gene: TRBD1; clone size: .; CDR3 protein: CASSYYRGNSPLHF; CDR3 DNA: TGTGCCAGCAGTTACTACAGGGGTAATTCACCCCTCCACTTT
CDR3 length: 13; V gene: TRBV7-3; J gene: TRBJ1-2; D gene: .; clone size: few; CDR3 protein: CASSLVQGGGYTF; CDR3 DNA: TGTGCCAGCAGCTTAGTACAGGGCGGTGGCTACACCTTC
CDR3 length: 16; V gene: TRBV28; J gene: TRBJ2-1; D gene: TRBD1; clone size: many; CDR3 protein: CASSVTSGTVVNEQFF; CDR3 DNA: TGTGCCAGCAGCGTCACTTCCGGGACAGTAGTAAATGAGCAGTTCTTC
CDR3 length: 12; V gene: TRBV6-1; J gene: TRBJ1-1; D gene: .; clone size: .; CDR3 protein: CASSEFGGEAFF; CDR3 DNA: TGTGCCAGCAGTGAATTTGGAGGGGAAGCTTTCTTT
CDR3 length: 16; V gene: TRBV28; J gene: TRBJ2-7; D gene: TRBD2; clone size: few; CDR3 protein: CASSPGTSGSTYEQYF; CDR3 DNA: TGTGCCAGCAGTCCTGGGACTAGCGGGAGTACGTACGAGCAGTACTTC
CDR3 length: 17; V gene: TRBV6-1; J gene: TRBJ1-3; D gene: TRBD1; clone size: few; CDR3 protein: CASSLYRDRGPGNTIYF; CDR3 DNA: TGTGCCAGCAGCCTATACCGGGACAGGGGGCCTGGAAACACCATATATTTT
CDR3 length: 13; V gene: TRBV5-1; J gene: TRBJ2-7; D gene: .; clone size: many; CDR3 protein: CASSLVGSYEQYF; CDR3 DNA: TGTGCCAGCAGTTTAGTCGGCTCCTACGAGCAGTACTTC